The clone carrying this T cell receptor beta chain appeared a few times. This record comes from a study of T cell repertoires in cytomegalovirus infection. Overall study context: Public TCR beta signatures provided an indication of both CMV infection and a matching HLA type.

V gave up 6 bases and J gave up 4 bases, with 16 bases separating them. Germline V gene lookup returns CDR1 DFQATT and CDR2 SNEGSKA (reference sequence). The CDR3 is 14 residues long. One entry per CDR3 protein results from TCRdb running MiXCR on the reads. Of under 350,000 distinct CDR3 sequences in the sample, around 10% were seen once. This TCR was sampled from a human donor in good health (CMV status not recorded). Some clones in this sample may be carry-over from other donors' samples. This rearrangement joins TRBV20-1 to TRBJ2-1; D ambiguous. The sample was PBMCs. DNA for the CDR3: TGCAGTGCCACGACCCCCTACCTGTACAATGAGCAGTTCTTC. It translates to CSATTPYLYNEQFF.